A selection of T cell receptor beta chains follows, all from one sample in a study of blood T cell repertoires in COVID-19. Sequenced by immunoSEQ multiplex PCR; TCRdb stores in-frame clones only, minus some. The sample holds fewer than 450,000 clones, approximately 90% seen once. Material for sequencing was PBMCs or T cells enriched from blood (not recorded which). All receptors derive from a woman between 18 and 29 years old who had recovered from COVID-19. The CDR3 runs from the conserved cysteine through the conserved F or W. A D gene is named only where the DNA matches it firmly. Size is stated for part of the rows, as once, few or many counts, or as a class when the clone is expanded.

TRBJ1-5 . . TRBV18 TGTGCCAGCTCAACCTCAGGGGGCAATCAGCCCCAGCATTTT CASSTSGGNQPQHF
TRBJ1-6 . TRBD1 TRBV18 TGTGCCAGCTCACCAGGGACAGCGTGGGGTCCCCTCCACTTT CASSPGTAWGPLHF
TRBJ1-5 . . TRBV30 TGTGCCTGGAGTGTACTGAGGAGAGATCAGCCCCAGCATTTT CAWSVLRRDQPQHF
TRBJ2-2 . TRBD1 TRBV14 TGTGCCAGCAGCAGGGACAGGGCGAACACCGGGGAGCTGTTTTTT CASSRDRANTGELFF
TRBJ1-4 . TRBD1 TRBV5-1 TGCGCCAGCAGCCACTCAGGGGGCAATGAAAAACTGTTTTTT CASSHSGGNEKLFF
TRBJ2-5 . TRBD1 TRBV5-1 TGCGCCAGCAGCTTGGTGATACAGGGGCAAGAGACCCAGTACTTC CASSLVIQGQETQYF
TRBJ2-5 . . TRBV12-5 TGTGCTAGTGGTTTGGTGATGTCGATTGGTCCAGCGGACCAAGAGACCCAGTACTTC CASGLVMSIGPADQETQYF
TRBJ1-3 . . TRBV11-2 TGTGCCAGCAGCTTAGCGGGGTCTGGAAACACCATATATTTT CASSLAGSGNTIYF
TRBJ2-7 . TRBD1 TRBV7-2 TGTGCCAGCAGCGGGAGGACAGGGTACTACGAGCAGTACTTC CASSGRTGYYEQYF
TRBJ2-3 . . TRBV5-6 TGTGCCAGCAGCTTGAGCGTGGATACGCAGTATTTT CASSLSVDTQYF
TRBJ1-2 . . TRBV2 TGTGCCAGCGATGCCTCCAGGGGAGCCTATGGCTACACCTTC CASDASRGAYGYTF
TRBJ2-7 . . TRBV12-5 TGTGCTAGTGGTTTGACCTACGTGGGGACCACAGGGACCTCCTACGAGCAGTACTTC CASGLTYVGTTGTSYEQYF
TRBJ2-7 . TRBD1 TRBV6-5 TGTGCCAGCATTACAGGGGAACACTACGAGCAGTACTTC CASITGEHYEQYF
TRBJ1-1 . TRBD1 TRBV23-1 TGCGCCAGCAGTCAATGGGACAGGGATTTGAACACTGAAGCTTTCTTT CASSQWDRDLNTEAFF
TRBJ1-4 few TRBD1 TRBV4-2 TGTGCCAGCAGCCCCACGTCAGGGGGCGGTGAAAAACTGTTTTTT CASSPTSGGGEKLFF
TRBJ2-1 . TRBD1 TRBV5-1 TGCGCCAGCAGTGAGATGACAGGGTACGATGAGCAGTTCTTC CASSEMTGYDEQFF
TRBJ1-6 . TRBD1 TRBV30 TGTGCCTGGAGTCTCCAGGGGGCTGGTTCACCCCTCCACTTT CAWSLQGAGSPLHF
TRBJ2-2 once TRBD1 TRBV19 TGTGCCAGTAGGCGAGGGGGCGTTGACACCGGGGAGCTGTTTTTT CASRRGGVDTGELFF
TRBJ2-7 . TRBD1 TRBV5-6 TGTGCCAGCAGCTTGGAGACAGGGAGCTACGAGCAGTACTTC CASSLETGSYEQYF
TRBJ2-7 . TRBD2 TRBV5-1 TGCGCCAGCAGCCTGATGCGGGGGATTGAGCAGTACTTC CASSLMRGIEQYF
TRBJ1-4 . . TRBV28 TGTGCCAGCAGTTCGAGTTCGGGAAAACTGTTTTTT CASSSSSGKLFF
TRBJ1-4 . . TRBV5-1 TGCGCCAGCAGCTTGGGCAGGGGAACTAATGAAAAACTGTTTTTT CASSLGRGTNEKLFF